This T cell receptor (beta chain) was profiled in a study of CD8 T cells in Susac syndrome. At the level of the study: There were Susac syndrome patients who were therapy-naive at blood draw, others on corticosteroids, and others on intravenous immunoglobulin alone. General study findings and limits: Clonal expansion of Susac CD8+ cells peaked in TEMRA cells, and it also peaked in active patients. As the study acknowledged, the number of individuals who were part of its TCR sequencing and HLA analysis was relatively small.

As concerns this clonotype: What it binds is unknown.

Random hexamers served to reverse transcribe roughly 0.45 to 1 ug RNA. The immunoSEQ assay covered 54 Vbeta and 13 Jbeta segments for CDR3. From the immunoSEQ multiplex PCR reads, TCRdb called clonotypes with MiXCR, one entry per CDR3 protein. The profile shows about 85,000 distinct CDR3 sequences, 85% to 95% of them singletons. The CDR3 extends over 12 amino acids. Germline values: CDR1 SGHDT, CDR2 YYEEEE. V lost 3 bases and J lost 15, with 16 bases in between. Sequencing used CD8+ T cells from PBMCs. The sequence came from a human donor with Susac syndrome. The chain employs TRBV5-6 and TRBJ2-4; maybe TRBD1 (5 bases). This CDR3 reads CASSSGTGFVYF. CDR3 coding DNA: TGTGCCAGCAGCTCAGGAACAGGATTCGTGTACTTC.